Presented here are 13 T cell receptor beta chains from one specimen sequenced in a study of high-grade serous ovarian cancer treatment subgroups. Clones were read by immunoSEQ multiplex PCR, and TCRdb kept only the in-frame ones, dropping some. Counted here are about 7,400 clones, about 64% occurring once; the ten biggest clones make up roughly 6%. Tumor samples were taken before definitive surgery or chemotherapy. Sequencing was done on a sample of tumor tissue. The receptors stem from a human donor with high-grade serous ovarian cancer.

CDR3 protein: CASSLAPSGRTRYF. The CDR3 DNA is TGTGCCAGCAGCTTGGCCCCCAGCGGGAGGACCCGGTATTTT. The genes are TRBV5-4 and TRBJ2-3; 9 bases agree with TRBD2. Germline V gene data show CDR1 as SGHNT and CDR2 as YYREEE (reference sequence). This CDR3 has 14 amino acids. V trimming: 0 bases; J trimming: 14 bases; junction bases outside the gene matches: 10.

The rearrangement joins TRBV5-6 to TRBJ2-5; 7 nucleotides agree with TRBD2. Unmatched junction bases numbered 8, after V lost 2 bases and J lost 1 base. This CDR3 has 16 amino acids. CDR1 and CDR2 from the germline V gene are SGHDT and YYEEEE. CDR3: CASSFRGVRAQETQYF. The DNA of the CDR3 is TGTGCCAGCAGCTTCCGGGGGGTTCGGGCCCAAGAGACCCAGTACTTC.

J is TRBJ2-3 and V is TRBV7-2; D ambiguous. The CDR3 totals 13 residues. Germline V lookup: CDR1 SGHTA, CDR2 FQGNSA. Trimming left V 5 bases short and J 6 bases short, with 12 bases between. The CDR3 DNA follows: TGTGCCAGCAGCCCCCGGGCAGCCGATACGCAGTATTTT. It translates to CASSPRAADTQYF.

The table lists this clone with a few counts. This rearrangement joins TRBV5-6 to TRBJ1-2; the match to TRBD1 covers 11 bases. This CDR3 has 15 residues. Germline V lookup: CDR1 SGHDT, CDR2 YYEEEE. Trimming took 4 bases from V and 4 from J; bases not matched to a gene: 6. The CDR3 region is CASSLDRGRVYGYTF. CDR3 nucleotide sequence: TGTGCCAGCAGCCTGGACAGGGGGCGCGTCTATGGCTACACCTTC.

This chain uses TRBV7-2 with TRBJ2-3; maybe TRBD2 (6 bases). CDR1 and CDR2 (germline): SGHTA, FQGNSA. V shed 4 bases and J shed 4 bases, with 15 bases lying between them. This CDR3 has 15 residues. The CDR3 DNA reads TGTGCCAGCAGCTCCGGAGCTATAGCGGCAGATACGCAGTATTTT. It encodes CASSSGAIAADTQYF.

In regard to this clone: The junction does not match germline at one end; this may be a read error. This sequence joins TRBV4-1 and TRBJ2-1; D is possibly TRBD1 or TRBD2 (5 bases each). Per germline, CDR1 MGHRA and CDR2 YSYEKL. The CDR3 totals 15 residues. CDR3 in DNA: TGCGCCAGCAGCCAAGATAGTGGGACGAACAATGAGCGGTTCTTC. Protein sequence: CASSQDSGTNNERFF.

This clone was found a few times. The chain recombines TRBV5-4 with TRBJ2-7; D not certain. Germline V gene lookup returns CDR1 SGHNT and CDR2 YYREEE (reference sequence). V was clipped by 0 bases and J by 6 bases, with 7 bases between them. CDR3 length: 12 residues. The CDR3 protein is CASSLGVGEQYF. In nucleotides, the CDR3 is TGTGCCAGCAGCTTGGGAGTAGGCGAGCAGTACTTC.

The V call is TRBV5-1, the J call TRBJ2-5; 8 bases fit TRBD2. In germline, CDR1 is SGHRS, CDR2 YFSETQ. Germline trimming cut 4 bases from V and 5 bases from J; bases unmatched to any gene: 4. This CDR3 comprises 13 residues. In DNA, the CDR3 is TGCGCCAGCAGCCCCGGGAGGGGTGAGACCCAGTACTTC. It codes for CASSPGRGETQYF.

This sequence joins TRBV6-6 and TRBJ2-7; 11 bases are shared with TRBD1. The trim removed 6 bases at V and 7 bases at J, leaving 5 bases unmatched. Germline assignment: CDR1 MNHNY and CDR2 SVGAGI (reference sequence). This CDR3 contains 13 residues. CDR3 nucleotides: TGTGCCAGCAGGGACAGGGGGCATAGGGAGCAGTACTTC. Its protein product is CASRDRGHREQYF.

Relative to its sample, this clone is medium-sized. The chain links TRBV19 to TRBJ2-4; D gene uncertain. V dropped 9 bases and J dropped 0 bases, with 12 bases sitting between them. The CDR3 spans 14 residues. Germline CDR1 LNHDA, CDR2 SQIVND (reference sequence). This CDR3 reads CASNTRIAKNIQYF. In DNA, the CDR3 is TGTGCCAGCAACACCAGGATAGCCAAAAACATTCAGTACTTC. Full variable domain (outside the CDR3, taken from reference TRBV19 and TRBJ2-4): DGGITQSPKYLFRKEGQNVTLSCEQNLNHDAMYWYRQDPGQGLRLIYYSQIVNDFQKGDIAEGYSVSREKKESFPLTVTSAQKNPTAFYLCASNTRIAKNIQYFGAGTRLSVL.

V gene TRBV6-5 combines with J gene TRBJ2-1; D possibly corresponds to TRBD2 (6 bases). Germline CDR1 MNHEY, CDR2 SVGAGI. V was pared by 6 bases and J by 0 bases, with 9 bases between. The CDR3 contains 14 residues. Here the CDR3 DNA reads TGTGCCAGCAGCCTAGCGAGCTCCTACAATGAGCAGTTCTTC. Residues: CASSLASSYNEQFF.

This sequence joins TRBV29-1 and TRBJ2-2; TRBD2 might be the D (7 bases). The CDR3 totals 15 residues. In germline, CDR1 is SQVTM, CDR2 ANQGSEA. Trimming cost V 5 bases and J 0 bases, with 13 bases left between them. The CDR3 nucleotides are TGCAGCGTTCGGGGGGACACAACGAACACCGGGGAGCTGTTTTTT. As protein: CSVRGDTTNTGELFF.

V is TRBV6-1 and J is TRBJ2-4; 10 bases line up with TRBD1. Trimming at V came to 4 bases and at J to 4 bases, leaving 16 bases not matched to a gene. The V gene's germline CDR1 is MNHNS and CDR2 SASEGT. This CDR3 is built from 19 residues. Here the CDR3 DNA reads TGTGCCAGCAGTGGACGGACAGGGGGTTTTTTAGGGGAGAAAAACATTCAGTACTTC. Its translation is CASSGRTGGFLGEKNIQYF.